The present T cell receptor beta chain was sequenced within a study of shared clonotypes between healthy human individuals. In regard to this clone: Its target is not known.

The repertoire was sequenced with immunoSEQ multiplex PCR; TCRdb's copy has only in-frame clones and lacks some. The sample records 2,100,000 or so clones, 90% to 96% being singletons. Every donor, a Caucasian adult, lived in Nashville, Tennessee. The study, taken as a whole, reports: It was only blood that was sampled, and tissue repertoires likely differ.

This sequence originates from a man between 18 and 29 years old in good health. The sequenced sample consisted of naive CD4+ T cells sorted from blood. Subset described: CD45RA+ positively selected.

The CDR3 sequence: CASSEYQGRNYGYTF. DNA for the CDR3: TGTGCCAGCAGTGAATACCAGGGGAGGAACTATGGCTACACCTTC. This chain links TRBV6-1 with TRBJ1-2; D possibly corresponds to TRBD1 (6 bases). In germline, CDR1 is MNHNS, CDR2 SASEGT. V shed 2 bases and J shed 2 bases, with 12 bases lying between them. The CDR3 extends over 15 amino acids.